The 7 T cell receptor beta chains given below trace back to one sample, sequenced in a study of blood T cell repertoires in COVID-19. Profiling relied on immunoSEQ multiplex PCR, and the TCRdb table lists in-frame clones only, not all of them. The profile shows fewer than 300,000 clones, around 89% of them singletons. Sequencing was performed on peripheral blood. These receptors all stem from a man under 40 with acute or convalescent COVID-19.

V is TRBV28 and J is TRBJ1-2; 7 bases line up with TRBD1. The CDR3 is made up of 14 amino acids. The V gene's germline CDR1 is MDHEN and CDR2 SYDVKM. The junction had 5 bases not matched to a gene; V was cut back by 5 bases and J by 2 bases. The CDR3 DNA reads as TGTGCCAGCAGTGGGTCGGACAGGAACTATGGCTACACCTTC. Translating it yields CASSGSDRNYGYTF.

The chain joins TRBV15 to TRBJ1-1, with D hard to call. Germline V gene lookup returns CDR1 LNHNV and CDR2 YYDKDF (reference sequence). V shed 1 base and J shed 1 base, with 13 bases lying between them. This CDR3 contains 16 residues. This CDR3 reads CATSRAGRRENTEAFF. The CDR3 nucleotides read TGTGCCACCAGCAGAGCCGGGAGACGGGAGAACACTGAAGCTTTCTTT.

This chain uses TRBV27 with TRBJ2-3; TRBD2 agrees at 9 bases. In germline, CDR1 is MNHEY, CDR2 SMNVEV (reference sequence). V shed 3 bases, J shed 2 bases, and the junction held 15 bases outside the gene matches. CDR3 length: 19 residues. CDR3 sequence: CASSLAGHFSGGHTDTQYF. In nucleotides, the CDR3 is TGTGCCAGCAGTTTGGCGGGACACTTTAGCGGGGGCCACACAGATACGCAGTATTTT.

This clone appeared a single time. The chain has TRBV30 and TRBJ1-1, with TRBD1 as a possible D gene (5 bases). V was clipped by 0 bases and J by 2 bases, with 16 bases between them. The V gene's germline CDR1 is GTSNPN and CDR2 SVGIG (reference sequence). CDR3 length: 16 amino acids. The CDR3 region is CAWSVGWWRDNTEAFF. As DNA, the CDR3 is TGTGCCTGGAGTGTAGGGTGGTGGAGGGACAACACTGAAGCTTTCTTT.

V is TRBV30 and J is TRBJ2-1; 9 bases line up with TRBD2. CDR3 length: 15 amino acids. Germline trimming cut 0 bases from V and 5 bases from J; bases unmatched to any gene: 5. CDR1 GTSNPN and CDR2 SVGIG come from the germline V gene (reference sequence). CDR3 sequence reads: CAWSVGSGRHNEQFF. Written as DNA, the CDR3 is TGTGCCTGGAGTGTAGGTAGCGGGAGACACAATGAGCAGTTCTTC. Together with reference TRBV30 and TRBJ2-1, the CDR3 gives the full variable domain: SQTIHQWPATLVQPVGSPLSLECTVEGTSNPNLYWYRQAAGRGLQLLFYSVGIGQISSEVPQNLSASRPQDRQFILSSKKLLLSDSGFYLCAWSVGSGRHNEQFFGPGTRLTVL.

This chain joins TRBV30 and TRBJ1-6; D is unresolved. The CDR3 extends over 14 amino acids. V was pared by 1 base and J by 7 bases, with 11 bases between. Germline assignment: CDR1 GTSNPN and CDR2 SVGIG (reference sequence). CDR3 bases: TGTGCCTGGAGTGGGTGGAGTTCAAATTCACCCCTCCACTTT. Its translation: CAWSGWSSNSPLHF.

The chain couples TRBV3-1 (or the pseudogene TRBV3-2) to TRBJ1-2, with a tentative D call TRBD1 (6 bases). The V and J ends lost 8 bases and 5 bases respectively, with 18 bases between them. Germline-derived CDR1 and CDR2 are LGHDT and YNNKEL (reference sequence). CDR3 length equals 14 residues. CDR3 sequence: CASGLGSRGYGYTF. CDR3 sequence (DNA): TGTGCCAGCGGGCTCGGGTCAAGGGGGTATGGCTACACCTTC.